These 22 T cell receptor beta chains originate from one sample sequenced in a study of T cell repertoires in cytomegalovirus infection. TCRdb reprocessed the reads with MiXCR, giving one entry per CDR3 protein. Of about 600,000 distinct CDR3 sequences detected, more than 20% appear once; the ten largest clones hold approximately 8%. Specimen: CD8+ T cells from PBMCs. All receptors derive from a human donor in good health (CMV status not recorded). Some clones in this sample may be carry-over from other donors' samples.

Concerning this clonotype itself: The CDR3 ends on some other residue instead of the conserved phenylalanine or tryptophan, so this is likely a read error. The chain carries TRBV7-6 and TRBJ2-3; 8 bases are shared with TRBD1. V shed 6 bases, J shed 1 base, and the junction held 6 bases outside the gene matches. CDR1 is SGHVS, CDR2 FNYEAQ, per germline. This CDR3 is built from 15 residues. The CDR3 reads CASRQDRGGTDTQYS. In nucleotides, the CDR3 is TGTGCCAGCAGGCAAGACAGGGGTGGCACAGATACGCAGTATTCT.

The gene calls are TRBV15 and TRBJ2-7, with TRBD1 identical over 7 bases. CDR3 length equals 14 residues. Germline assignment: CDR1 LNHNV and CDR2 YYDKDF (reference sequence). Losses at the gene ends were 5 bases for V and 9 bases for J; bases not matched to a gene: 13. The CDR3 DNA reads TGTGCCACCAGCTCTACAAGGGACAGAGAAGGGCAGTACTTC. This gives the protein CATSSTRDREGQYF. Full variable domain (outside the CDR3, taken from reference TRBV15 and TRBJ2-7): DAMVIQNPRYQVTQFGKPVTLSCSQTLNHNVMYWYQQKSSQAPKLLFHYYDKDFNNEADTPDNFQSRRPNTSFCFLDIRSPGLGDTAMYLCATSSTRDREGQYFGPGTRLTVT.

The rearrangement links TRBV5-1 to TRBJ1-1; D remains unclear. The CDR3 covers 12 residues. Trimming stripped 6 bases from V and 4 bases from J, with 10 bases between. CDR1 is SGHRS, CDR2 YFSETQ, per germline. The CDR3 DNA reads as TGCGCCAGCACCTCAGAGAGCACTGAAGCTTTCTTT. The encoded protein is CASTSESTEAFF.

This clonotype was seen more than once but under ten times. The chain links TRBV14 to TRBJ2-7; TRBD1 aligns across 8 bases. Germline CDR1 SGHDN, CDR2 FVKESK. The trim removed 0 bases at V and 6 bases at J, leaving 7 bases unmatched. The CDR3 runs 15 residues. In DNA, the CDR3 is TGTGCCAGCAGCCAAGAAGATGTTGGACAGGGCGAGCAGTACTTC. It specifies CASSQEDVGQGEQYF.

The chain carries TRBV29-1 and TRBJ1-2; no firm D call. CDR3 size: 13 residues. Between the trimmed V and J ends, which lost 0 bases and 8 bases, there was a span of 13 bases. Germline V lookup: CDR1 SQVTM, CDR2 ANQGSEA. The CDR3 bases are TGCAGCGTTGAAGATACCCGGGGAACGGGCTACACCTTC. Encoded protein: CSVEDTRGTGYTF.

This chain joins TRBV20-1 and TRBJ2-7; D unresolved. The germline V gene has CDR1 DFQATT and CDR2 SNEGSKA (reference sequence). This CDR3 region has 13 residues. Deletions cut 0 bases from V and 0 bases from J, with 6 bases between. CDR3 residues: CSARDSVSYEQYV. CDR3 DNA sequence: TGCAGTGCTAGAGATTCGGTCTCCTACGAGCAGTACGTC.

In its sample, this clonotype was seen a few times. CDR3 nucleotide sequence: TGTGCCAGCTGGGTGGGCAGAGAGAACACTGAAGCTTTCTTT. This encodes CASWVGRENTEAFF. This rearrangement joins TRBV2 to TRBJ1-1; no clear D gene. The CDR3 sequence is 14 residues long. V was clipped by 8 bases and J by 1 base, with 14 bases between them. CDR1 and CDR2 (germline): SNHLY, FYNNEI.

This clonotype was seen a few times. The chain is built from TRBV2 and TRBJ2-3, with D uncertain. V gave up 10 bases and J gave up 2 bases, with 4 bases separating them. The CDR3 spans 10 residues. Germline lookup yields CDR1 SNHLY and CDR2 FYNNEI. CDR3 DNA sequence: TGTGCCACCCTCACAGATACGCAGTATTTT. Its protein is CATLTDTQYF.

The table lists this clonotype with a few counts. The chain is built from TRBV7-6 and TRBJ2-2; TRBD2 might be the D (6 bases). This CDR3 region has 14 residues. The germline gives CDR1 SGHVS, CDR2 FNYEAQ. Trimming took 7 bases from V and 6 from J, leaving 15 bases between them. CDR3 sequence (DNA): TGTGCCAGCACCGCGAGGGACTGGGCCGGGGAGCTGTTTTTT. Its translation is CASTARDWAGELFF.

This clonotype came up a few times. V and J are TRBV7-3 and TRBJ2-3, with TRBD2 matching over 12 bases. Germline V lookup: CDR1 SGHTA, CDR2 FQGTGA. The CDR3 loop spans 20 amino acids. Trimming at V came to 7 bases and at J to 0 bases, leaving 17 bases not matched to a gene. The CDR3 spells CASTNLPLAGGESSTDTQYF. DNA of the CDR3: TGTGCCAGCACCAACCTCCCCCTAGCGGGGGGGGAGTCTAGCACAGATACGCAGTATTTT.

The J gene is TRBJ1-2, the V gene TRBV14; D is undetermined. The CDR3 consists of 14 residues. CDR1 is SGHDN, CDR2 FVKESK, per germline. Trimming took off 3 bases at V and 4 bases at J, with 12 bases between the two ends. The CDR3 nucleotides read TGTGCCAGCAGCCATGGATGGGATCCCTATGGCTACACCTTC. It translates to CASSHGWDPYGYTF. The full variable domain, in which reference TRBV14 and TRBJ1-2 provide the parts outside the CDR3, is EAGVTQFPSHSVIEKGQTVTLRCDPISGHDNLYWYRRVMGKEIKFLLHFVKESKQDESGMPNNRFLAERTGGTYSTLKVQPAELEDSGVYFCASSHGWDPYGYTFGSGTRLTVV.

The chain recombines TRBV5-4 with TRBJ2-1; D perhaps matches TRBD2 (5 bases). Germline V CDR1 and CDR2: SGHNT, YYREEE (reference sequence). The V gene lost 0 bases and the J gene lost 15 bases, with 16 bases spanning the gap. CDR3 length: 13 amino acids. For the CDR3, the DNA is TGTGCCAGCAGCTTGGAGGGCGGGCCAGTTCGGTTCTTC. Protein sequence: CASSLEGGPVRFF.

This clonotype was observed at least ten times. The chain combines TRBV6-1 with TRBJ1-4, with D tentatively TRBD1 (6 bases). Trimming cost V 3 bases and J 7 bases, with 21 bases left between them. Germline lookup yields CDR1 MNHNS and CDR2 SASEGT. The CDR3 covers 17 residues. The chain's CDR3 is CASSDYRAGDRVEKLFF. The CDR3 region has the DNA TGTGCCAGCAGTGACTACAGGGCGGGGGATAGAGTTGAAAAACTGTTTTTT.

CDR3: CSAKGPENTGELFF. CDR3 nucleotides: TGCAGTGCTAAGGGACCAGAGAACACCGGGGAGCTGTTTTTT. This chain uses TRBV20-1 with TRBJ2-2; the D call may be TRBD1 or TRBD2 (5 bases each). The CDR3 totals 14 residues. With 4 bases removed from V and 1 base from J, the gap between germline ends came to 10 bases. Germline V gives CDR1 DFQATT, CDR2 SNEGSKA (reference sequence).

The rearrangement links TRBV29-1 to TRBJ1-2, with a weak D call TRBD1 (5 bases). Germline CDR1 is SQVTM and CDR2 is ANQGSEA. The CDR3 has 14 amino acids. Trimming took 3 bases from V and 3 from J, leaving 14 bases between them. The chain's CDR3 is CSVERAGVDYGYTF. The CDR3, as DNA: TGCAGCGTTGAGAGGGCGGGGGTGGACTATGGCTACACCTTC.

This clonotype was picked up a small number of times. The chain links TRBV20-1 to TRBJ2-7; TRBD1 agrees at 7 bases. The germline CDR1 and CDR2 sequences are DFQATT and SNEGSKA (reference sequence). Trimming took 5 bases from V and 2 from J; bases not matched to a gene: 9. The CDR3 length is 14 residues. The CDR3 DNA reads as TGCAGTGCTTTACATAGGGGACAGCCCTACGAGCAGTACGTC. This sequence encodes CSALHRGQPYEQYV.

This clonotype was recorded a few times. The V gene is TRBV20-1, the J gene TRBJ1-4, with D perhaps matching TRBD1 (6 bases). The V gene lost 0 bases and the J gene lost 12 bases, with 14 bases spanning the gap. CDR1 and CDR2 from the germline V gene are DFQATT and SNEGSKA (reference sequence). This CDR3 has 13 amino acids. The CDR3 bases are TGCAGTGCTAGAGATCTCACAGGGATTGAACTGTTTTTT. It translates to CSARDLTGIELFF.

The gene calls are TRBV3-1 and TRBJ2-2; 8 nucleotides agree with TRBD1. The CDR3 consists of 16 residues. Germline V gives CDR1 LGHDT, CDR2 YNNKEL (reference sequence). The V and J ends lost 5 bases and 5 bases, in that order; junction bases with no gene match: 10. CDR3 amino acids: CASSDVTGGKTGELFF. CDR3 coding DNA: TGTGCCAGCAGCGACGTCACAGGGGGTAAAACCGGGGAGCTGTTTTTT. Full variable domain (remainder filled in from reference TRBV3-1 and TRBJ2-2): DTAVSQTPKYLVTQMGNDKSIKCEQNLGHDTMYWYKQDSKKFLKIMFSYNNKELIINETVPNRFSPKSPDKAHLNLHINSLELGDSAVYFCASSDVTGGKTGELFFGEGSRLTVL.

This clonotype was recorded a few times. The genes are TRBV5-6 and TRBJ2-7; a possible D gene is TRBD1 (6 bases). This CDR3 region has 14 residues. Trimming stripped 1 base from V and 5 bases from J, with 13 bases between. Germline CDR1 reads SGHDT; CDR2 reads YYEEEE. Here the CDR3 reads CASSLLQGIHEQYF. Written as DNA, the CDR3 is TGTGCCAGCAGCTTGCTGCAGGGGATTCACGAGCAGTACTTC. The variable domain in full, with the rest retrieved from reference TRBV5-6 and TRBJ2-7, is DAGVTQSPTHLIKTRGQQVTLRCSPKSGHDTVSWYQQALGQGPQFIFQYYEEEERQRGNFPDRFSGHQFPNYSSELNVNALLLGDSALYLCASSLLQGIHEQYFGPGTRLTVT.

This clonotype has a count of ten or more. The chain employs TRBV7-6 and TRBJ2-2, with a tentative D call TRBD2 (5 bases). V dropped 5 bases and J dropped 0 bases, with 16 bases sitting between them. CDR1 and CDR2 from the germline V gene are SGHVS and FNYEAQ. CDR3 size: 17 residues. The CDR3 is CASSAYATTPNTGELFF. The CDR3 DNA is TGTGCCAGCAGCGCATACGCGACTACCCCGAACACCGGGGAGCTGTTTTTT.

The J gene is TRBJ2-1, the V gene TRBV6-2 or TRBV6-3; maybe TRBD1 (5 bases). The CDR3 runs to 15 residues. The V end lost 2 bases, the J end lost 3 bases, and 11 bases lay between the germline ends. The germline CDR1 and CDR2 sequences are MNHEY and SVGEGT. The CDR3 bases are TGTGCCAGCAGTTACCATCAAACAGGCTACAATGAGCAGTTCTTC. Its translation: CASSYHQTGYNEQFF.

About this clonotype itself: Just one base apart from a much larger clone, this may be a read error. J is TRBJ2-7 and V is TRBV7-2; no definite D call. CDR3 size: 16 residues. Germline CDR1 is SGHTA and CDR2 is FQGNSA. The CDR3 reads CVSSLDLSRSSYEQYF. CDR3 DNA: TGTGTCAGCAGCTTAGACTTATCAAGAAGCTCCTACGAGCAGTACTTC. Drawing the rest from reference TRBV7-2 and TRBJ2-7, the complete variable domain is GAGVSQSPSNKVTEKGKDVELRCDPISGHTALYWYRQSLGQGLEFLIYFQGNSAPDKSGLPSDRFSAERTGGSVSTLTIQRTQQEDSAVYLCVSSLDLSRSSYEQYFGPGTRLTVT.